This TCR beta chain emerged from a study of regulatory T cells in long-lasting Graves disease. Study context: Prior antithyroid drug treatment in newly diagnosed Graves' patients lasted under 3 months.

This clonotype was picked up a small number of times. Described time point: newly diagnosed GD, antithyroid drugs for less than 3 months. PBMC RNA was the source of the TCR library. Blood from the periphery, nine milliliters in all, was drawn into EDTA tubes. iRepertoire HTBI primers and Arm-PCR of CDR3 regions built TCR beta libraries. TCRdb recomputed calls from the multiplex PCR reads with MiXCR, one row per CDR3 protein. This table has about 620,000 distinct CDR3 sequences, about 15% appearing once. A further study also used this sample, focusing on T cells in Graves' hyperthyroidism and ophthalmopathy. That report notes: Those with hyperthyroidism were 18 to 65 years old, newly diagnosed, and ill for under 2 months.

The TCR sequence derives from a woman under 40 with Graves disease. Material: peripheral blood mononuclear cells (PBMCs), obtained at new diagnosis, from a patient treated with antithyroid drugs.

CDR3 sequence: CATRGTGGLGKGQPQHF. The CDR3 bases are TGTGCCACCAGGGGTACAGGGGGCTTGGGAAAGGGTCAGCCCCAGCATTTT. The chain is built from TRBV19 and TRBJ1-5, with 9 bases matching TRBD1. CDR1 and CDR2 from the germline V gene are LNHDA and SQIVND (reference sequence). The trim removed 10 bases at V and 6 bases at J, leaving 19 bases unmatched. This CDR3 contains 17 residues.